These T cell receptor beta chains were read from a single sample in a study of OX40 agonist ivuxolimab in advanced cancers. TCRdb's table, derived via immunoSEQ multiplex PCR, lists solely in-frame clones and lacks some. The sample lists about 83,000 clones; about 85% were seen once. The sequences come from CD4+ or CD8+ T cells sorted from blood, collected in a trial of the OX40 agonist ivuxolimab. The receptors originated from an adult with an advanced solid tumor such as melanoma, head and neck, liver or kidney cancer. Each CDR3 is given with its conserved first and last residue. The D gene is left open where the match is weak. For some rows the clone size is stated as once, few or many, or as a class when expanded; others skip it.

cdr3_nt,cdr3_aa,j_call,d_call,clone_size,v_call
TGCGCCAGCACCTCCAGGGGCACGGCTAACACTGAAGCTTTCTTT,CASTSRGTANTEAFF,TRBJ1-1,-,-,TRBV5-1
TGCGCCAGCAGCTTCGCGAGCGGGGGAACCTACGAGCAGTACTTC,CASSFASGGTYEQYF,TRBJ2-7,TRBD2,-,TRBV5-1
TGTGCCAGCAGCTTAGAAGGCAGTCCTTGGTTGCAGTATTTT,CASSLEGSPWLQYF,TRBJ2-3,-,-,TRBV7-2
TGTGCCAGCAGTTACTCAGGGAATTCACCCCTCCACTTT,CASSYSGNSPLHF,TRBJ1-6,-,-,TRBV6-5
TGTGCTAGTGGTTTTGTAAGTAACGCCGGGGAGCTGTTTTTT,CASGFVSNAGELFF,TRBJ2-2,-,-,TRBV12-5
TGTGCCAGCGGACTGCTGAACACTGAGGCTTTCTTT,CASGLLNTEAFF,TRBJ1-1,-,once,TRBV6-1
TGTGCCAGCTCACCACGGGGAACCAGCAATCAGCCCCAGCATTTT,CASSPRGTSNQPQHF,TRBJ1-5,-,-,TRBV18
TGTGCCAGTAGAAGGACAGGGGGCTCCCCCTACGAGCAGTACTTC,CASRRTGGSPYEQYF,TRBJ2-7,TRBD1,-,TRBV6-6
TGTGCCAGCAGGACTGAGCGGGGGAACAATGAGCAGTTCTTC,CASRTERGNNEQFF,TRBJ2-1,TRBD2,-,TRBV5-4
TGTGCCAGCTCACCACCGGCCCCGGCCGATACGCAGTATTTT,CASSPPAPADTQYF,TRBJ2-3,-,-,TRBV18
TGTGCCAGCAGCTTAGGCCTCGGGCGAAGCTCCTACGAGCAGTACTTC,CASSLGLGRSSYEQYF,TRBJ2-7,-,-,TRBV7-2
TGTGCCAGCAGCTCACGTGGTGAGCAGTTCTTC,CASSSRGEQFF,TRBJ2-1,-,once,TRBV7-3
TGTGCCAGCAGCGTAGGTTCAGACACTGAAGCTTTCTTT,CASSVGSDTEAFF,TRBJ1-1,-,few,TRBV9